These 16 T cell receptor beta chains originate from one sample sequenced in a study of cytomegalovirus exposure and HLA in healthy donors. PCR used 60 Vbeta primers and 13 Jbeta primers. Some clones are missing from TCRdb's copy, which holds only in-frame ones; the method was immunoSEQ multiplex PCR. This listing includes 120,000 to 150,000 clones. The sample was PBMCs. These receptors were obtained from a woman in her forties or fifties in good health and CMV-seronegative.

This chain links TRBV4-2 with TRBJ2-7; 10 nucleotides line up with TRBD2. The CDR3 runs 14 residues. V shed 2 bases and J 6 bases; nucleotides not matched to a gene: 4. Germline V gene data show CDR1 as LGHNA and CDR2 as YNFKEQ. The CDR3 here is CASSQSSGGSEQYF. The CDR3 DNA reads TGTGCCAGCAGCCAATCTAGCGGGGGAAGCGAGCAGTACTTC.

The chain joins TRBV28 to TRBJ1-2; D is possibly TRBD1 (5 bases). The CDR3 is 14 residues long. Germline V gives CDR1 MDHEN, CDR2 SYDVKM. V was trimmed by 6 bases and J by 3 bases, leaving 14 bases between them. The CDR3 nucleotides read TGTGCCAGCAGCCCTGGGGGGGAAGACTATGGCTACACCTTC. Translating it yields CASSPGGEDYGYTF.

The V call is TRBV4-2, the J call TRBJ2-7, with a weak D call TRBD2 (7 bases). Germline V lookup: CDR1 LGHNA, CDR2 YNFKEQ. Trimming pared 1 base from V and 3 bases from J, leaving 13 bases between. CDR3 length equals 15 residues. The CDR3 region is CASSQGGGLVYEQYF. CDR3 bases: TGTGCCAGCAGCCAAGGGGGGGGGCTGGTCTACGAGCAGTACTTC.

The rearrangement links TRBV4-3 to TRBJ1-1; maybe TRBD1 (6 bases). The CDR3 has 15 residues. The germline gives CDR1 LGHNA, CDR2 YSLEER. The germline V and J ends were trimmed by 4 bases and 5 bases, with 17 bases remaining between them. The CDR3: CASSLRPQGSTEAFF. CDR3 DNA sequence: TGCGCCAGCAGCCTAAGGCCACAGGGATCGACTGAAGCTTTCTTT.

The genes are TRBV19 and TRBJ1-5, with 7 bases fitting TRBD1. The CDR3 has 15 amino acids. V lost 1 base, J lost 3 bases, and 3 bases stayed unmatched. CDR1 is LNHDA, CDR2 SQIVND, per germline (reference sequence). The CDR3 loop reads CASSIVGTVNQPQHF. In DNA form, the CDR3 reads TGTGCCAGTAGTATAGTAGGGACAGTCAATCAGCCCCAGCATTTT.

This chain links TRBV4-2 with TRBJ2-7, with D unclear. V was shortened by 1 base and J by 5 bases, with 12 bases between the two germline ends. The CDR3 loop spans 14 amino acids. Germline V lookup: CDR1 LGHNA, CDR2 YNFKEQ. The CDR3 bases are TGTGCCAGCAGCCAAGGAGATACTCTTAACGAGCAGTACTTC. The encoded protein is CASSQGDTLNEQYF.

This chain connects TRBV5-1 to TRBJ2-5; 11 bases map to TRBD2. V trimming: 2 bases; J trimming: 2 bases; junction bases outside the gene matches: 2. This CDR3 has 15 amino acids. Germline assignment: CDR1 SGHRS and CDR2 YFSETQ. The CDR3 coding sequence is TGCGCCAGCAGCTTTGGGACTAGCGGACAAGAGACCCAGTACTTC. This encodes CASSFGTSGQETQYF.

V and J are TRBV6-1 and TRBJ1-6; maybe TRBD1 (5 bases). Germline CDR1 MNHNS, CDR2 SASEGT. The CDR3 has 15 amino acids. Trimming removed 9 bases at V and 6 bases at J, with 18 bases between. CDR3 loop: CASQILKGFNSPLHF. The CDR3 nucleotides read TGTGCCAGTCAGATCCTGAAGGGGTTTAATTCACCCCTCCACTTT.

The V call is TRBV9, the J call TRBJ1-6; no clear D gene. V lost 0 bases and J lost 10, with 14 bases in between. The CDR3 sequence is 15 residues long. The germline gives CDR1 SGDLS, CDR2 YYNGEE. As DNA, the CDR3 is TGTGCCAGCAGCGTAGACCCAGACGGAGTCTCACCCCTCCACTTT. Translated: CASSVDPDGVSPLHF.

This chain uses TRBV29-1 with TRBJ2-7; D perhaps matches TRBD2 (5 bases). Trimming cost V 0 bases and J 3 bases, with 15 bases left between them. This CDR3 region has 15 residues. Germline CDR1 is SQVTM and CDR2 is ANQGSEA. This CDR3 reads CSVEDSSSPIYEQYF. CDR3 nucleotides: TGCAGCGTTGAAGATTCGTCTAGCCCTATCTACGAGCAGTACTTC.

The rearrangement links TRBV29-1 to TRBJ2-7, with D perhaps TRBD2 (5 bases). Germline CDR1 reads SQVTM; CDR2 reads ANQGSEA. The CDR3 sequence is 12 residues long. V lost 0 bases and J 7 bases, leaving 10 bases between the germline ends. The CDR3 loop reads CSVEDPGGEQYF. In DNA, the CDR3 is TGCAGCGTTGAAGACCCTGGCGGGGAGCAGTACTTC.

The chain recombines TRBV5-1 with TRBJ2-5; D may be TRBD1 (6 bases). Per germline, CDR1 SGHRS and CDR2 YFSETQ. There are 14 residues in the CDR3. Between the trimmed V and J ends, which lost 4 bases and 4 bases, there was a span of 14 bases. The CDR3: CASSPQGRGETQYF. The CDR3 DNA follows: TGCGCCAGCAGCCCCCAGGGGAGAGGAGAGACCCAGTACTTC.

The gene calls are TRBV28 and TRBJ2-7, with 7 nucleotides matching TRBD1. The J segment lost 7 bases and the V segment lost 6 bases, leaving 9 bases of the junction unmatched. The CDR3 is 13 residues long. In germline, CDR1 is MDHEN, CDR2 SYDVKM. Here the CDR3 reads CASRNRGVREQYF. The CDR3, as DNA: TGTGCCAGCAGAAACAGGGGTGTAAGGGAGCAGTACTTC.

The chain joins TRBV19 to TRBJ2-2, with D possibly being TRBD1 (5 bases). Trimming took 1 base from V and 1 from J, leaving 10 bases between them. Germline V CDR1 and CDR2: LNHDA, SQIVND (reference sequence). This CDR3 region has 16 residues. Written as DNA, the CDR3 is TGTGCCAGTAGTATAGCAAGGGGATTGAACACCGGGGAGCTGTTTTTT. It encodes CASSIARGLNTGELFF. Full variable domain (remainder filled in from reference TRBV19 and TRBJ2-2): DGGITQSPKYLFRKEGQNVTLSCEQNLNHDAMYWYRQDPGQGLRLIYYSQIVNDFQKGDIAEGYSVSREKKESFPLTVTSAQKNPTAFYLCASSIARGLNTGELFFGEGSRLTVL.

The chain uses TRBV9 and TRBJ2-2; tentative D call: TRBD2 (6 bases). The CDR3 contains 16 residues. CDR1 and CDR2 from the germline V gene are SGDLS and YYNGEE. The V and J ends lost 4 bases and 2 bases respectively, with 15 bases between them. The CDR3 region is CASSPPGLLNTGELFF. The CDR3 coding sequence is TGTGCCAGCAGCCCCCCCGGACTACTCAACACCGGGGAGCTGTTTTTT.

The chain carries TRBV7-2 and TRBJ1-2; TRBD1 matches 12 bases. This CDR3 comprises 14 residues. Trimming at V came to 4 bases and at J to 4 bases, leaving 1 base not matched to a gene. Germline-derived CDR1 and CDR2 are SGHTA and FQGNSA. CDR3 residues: CASSSGQGAYGYTF. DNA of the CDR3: TGTGCCAGCAGCTCGGGACAGGGGGCCTATGGCTACACCTTC.